The 28 T cell receptor beta chains in this list originate from one sample, sequenced in a study of lymphopenia after photon versus proton radiotherapy. TCRdb's copy holds only in-frame clones and misses some; the assay was immunoSEQ multiplex PCR. Among approximately 40,000 clones listed, 85% to 90% were seen once. The material was peripheral blood, obtained from a patient treated with proton-based radiotherapy. Receptors were obtained from a woman aged 70 to 79 with pancreatic cancer. Some clones in this sample may be carry-over from other donors' samples.

The chain recombines TRBV9 with TRBJ2-3; TRBD1 matches at 8 bases. Germline V gene sequence: CDR1 SGDLS, CDR2 YYNGEE. Losses at the gene ends were 3 bases for V and 3 bases for J; bases not matched to a gene: 9. The CDR3 loop spans 16 amino acids. CDR3 region: CASSADPGGETDTQYF. CDR3 nucleotide sequence: TGTGCCAGCAGCGCAGACCCAGGGGGCGAAACAGATACGCAGTATTTT. Full variable domain (missing parts from reference TRBV9 and TRBJ2-3): DSGVTQTPKHLITATGQRVTLRCSPRSGDLSVYWYQQSLDQGLQFLIQYYNGEERAKGNILERFSAQQFPDLHSELNLSSLELGDSALYFCASSADPGGETDTQYFGPGTRLTVL.

The chain couples TRBV7-8 to TRBJ2-7; 7 bases are a match to TRBD1. Germline CDR1 SGHVS, CDR2 FQNEAQ. With 1 base clipped from V and 2 bases from J, the junction kept 5 bases outside the gene matches. The CDR3 is 15 residues long. Here the CDR3 reads CASSLDEGAPYEQYF. The CDR3, as DNA: TGTGCCAGCAGCTTAGATGAGGGGGCCCCCTACGAGCAGTACTTC. Full variable domain (missing parts from reference TRBV7-8 and TRBJ2-7): GAGVSQSPRYKVAKRGQDVALRCDPISGHVSLFWYQQALGQGPEFLTYFQNEAQLDKSGLPSDRFFAERPEGSVSTLKIQRTQQEDSAVYLCASSLDEGAPYEQYFGPGTRLTVT.

This chain joins TRBV4-3 and TRBJ2-3; possible D gene TRBD2, 5 bases. Germline lookup yields CDR1 LGHNA and CDR2 YSLEER. The CDR3 totals 16 residues. V was shortened by 1 base and J by 1 base, with 12 bases between the two germline ends. Here the CDR3 DNA reads TGCGCCAGCAGCCAAGGCGGGTACGGTGGCACAGATACGCAGTATTTT. Amino acid sequence: CASSQGGYGGTDTQYF.

CDR3 coding DNA: TGTGCCAGCAGTTATCCGACAGGGGTAGGAGAGACCCAGTACTTC. Translating it yields CASSYPTGVGETQYF. The chain joins TRBV28 to TRBJ2-5; 8 nucleotides align to TRBD1. The CDR3 is 15 amino acids. From germline, CDR1 is MDHEN and CDR2 SYDVKM. Trimming took 4 bases from V and 4 from J; bases not matched to a gene: 8.

The chain carries TRBV4-2 and TRBJ1-1, with 7 nucleotides matching TRBD1. The V gene's germline CDR1 is LGHNA and CDR2 YNFKEQ. V lost 3 bases and J lost 13; bases outside the gene matches: 11. The CDR3 sequence is 13 residues long. The CDR3 DNA reads TGTGCCAGCAGCCAGGAGGACCGGGACAGACATTTCTTT. Amino acid sequence: CASSQEDRDRHFF.

The J gene is TRBJ2-7, the V gene TRBV7-2; 7 nucleotides agree with TRBD2. The J segment lost 4 bases and the V segment lost 0 bases, leaving 6 bases of the junction unmatched. The CDR3 extends over 15 amino acids. Germline values: CDR1 SGHTA, CDR2 FQGNSA. CDR3 protein: CASSLAGGPGYEQYF. CDR3 DNA: TGTGCCAGCAGCTTAGCGGGAGGGCCGGGGTACGAGCAGTACTTC.

The V gene is TRBV6-6, the J gene TRBJ2-3; D perhaps matches TRBD2 (5 bases). CDR1 MNHNY and CDR2 SVGAGI come from the germline V gene (reference sequence). The CDR3 extends over 13 amino acids. Trimming stripped 8 bases from V and 2 bases from J, with 11 bases between. The CDR3 is CASGRLNTDTQYF. DNA of the CDR3: TGTGCCAGCGGACGACTAAACACAGATACGCAGTATTTT.

This chain joins TRBV6-5 and TRBJ1-4; a possible D gene is TRBD1 (6 bases). The V gene lost 6 bases and the J gene lost 10 bases, with 9 bases spanning the gap. Germline V gene sequence: CDR1 MNHEY, CDR2 SVGAGI. CDR3 length: 11 residues. The CDR3 bases are TGTGCCAGCAGACAACAGGGAAAACTGTTTTTT. It encodes CASRQQGKLFF.

V gene TRBV11-2 combines with J gene TRBJ2-7, with TRBD2 matching 9 bases. V lost 5 bases, J lost 5 bases, and 13 bases stayed unmatched. CDR1 is SGHAT, CDR2 FQNNGV, per germline. The CDR3 has 16 residues. The CDR3: CASSPLQRIAGDEQYF. The DNA of the CDR3 is TGTGCCAGCAGCCCCTTACAGAGGATAGCGGGAGACGAGCAGTACTTC.

The chain recombines TRBV7-9 with TRBJ2-7, with 11 bases lining up with TRBD1. V dropped 5 bases and J dropped 4; count of bases not matched to a gene: 7. The CDR3 totals 15 residues. Germline assignment: CDR1 SEHNR and CDR2 FQNEAQ (reference sequence). For the CDR3, the DNA is TGTGCCAGCAGCCCGTGGGACAGGGGGGTTTACGAGCAGTACTTC. The encoded protein is CASSPWDRGVYEQYF.

V usage is TRBV29-1 and J usage is TRBJ2-5; 9 bases line up with TRBD1. After removal of 1 base from V and 5 bases from J, the junction contained 11 bases not matched to a gene. The CDR3 loop spans 16 amino acids. Looked up from germline, CDR1 is SQVTM and CDR2 is ANQGSEA. CDR3 region: CSVEVRDRVGRETQYF. The CDR3 DNA follows: TGCAGCGTTGAAGTTAGGGACAGGGTGGGCCGGGAGACCCAGTACTTC.

The V and J genes are TRBV28 and TRBJ2-1, with a weak D call TRBD2 (6 bases). Germline V gives CDR1 MDHEN, CDR2 SYDVKM. The CDR3 loop spans 13 amino acids. V lost 8 bases to trimming and J lost 3 bases, with 11 bases between them. In DNA, the CDR3 is TGTGCCAGCGTAGCGGTCGGCTACAATGAGCAGTTCTTC. It translates to CASVAVGYNEQFF.

The rearrangement links TRBV10-3 to TRBJ1-1; D is possibly TRBD1 (5 bases). CDR3 length equals 16 residues. The V gene lost 2 bases and the J gene lost 0 bases, with 13 bases spanning the gap. Germline CDR1 is ENHRY and CDR2 is SYGVKD. CDR3 in amino acids: CAISEPPAGLNTEAFF. Written as DNA, the CDR3 is TGTGCCATCAGTGAGCCCCCCGCAGGGTTGAACACTGAAGCTTTCTTT.

The chain uses TRBV28 and TRBJ2-7; the D is unclear. CDR3 length: 14 amino acids. The germline gives CDR1 MDHEN, CDR2 SYDVKM. V gave up 1 base and J gave up 1 base, with 8 bases separating them. CDR3 sequence: CASSLYVGSYEQYF. In nucleotides, the CDR3 is TGTGCCAGCAGTTTATATGTAGGTTCCTACGAGCAGTACTTC.

On this clone: The junction departs from germline at one end; a sequencing error may be responsible. The chain links TRBV7-7 to TRBJ2-1; 11 bases map to TRBD2. The length of the CDR3 is 16 residues. Germline CDR1 and CDR2: SSHAT and FNYEAQ (reference sequence). The CDR3 DNA reads TGTGCTAGCAGCTTAGGAGGGACTAGCGGTTACAATGAGCAGTTCTTC. It encodes CASSLGGTSGYNEQFF.

The J gene is TRBJ1-4, the V gene TRBV27; a possible D gene is TRBD1 (5 bases). The CDR3 contains 16 residues. From germline, CDR1 is MNHEY and CDR2 SMNVEV (reference sequence). Trimming stripped 4 bases from V and 5 bases from J, with 17 bases between. As DNA, the CDR3 is TGTGCCAGCAGTTCCGCTCCTTTTGGGGGGAATGAAAAACTGTTTTTT. The encoded protein is CASSSAPFGGNEKLFF.

The V and J genes are TRBV7-9 and TRBJ2-3, with 9 bases fitting TRBD2. Germline V lookup: CDR1 SEHNR, CDR2 FQNEAQ (reference sequence). This CDR3 has 14 amino acids. V was pared by 8 bases and J by 2 bases, with 5 bases of the junction left unmatched. The CDR3 bases are TGTGCCAGCGGAGCGGGAGGTCCCACAGATACGCAGTATTTT. Its translation: CASGAGGPTDTQYF.

The chain links TRBV6-5 to TRBJ1-1, with D maybe TRBD1 (6 bases). Germline V gives CDR1 MNHEY, CDR2 SVGAGI. CDR3 length equals 14 residues. V lost 7 bases, J lost 0 bases, and 12 bases lay in between. CDR3 residues: CASKLGGLNTEAFF. CDR3 coding DNA: TGTGCCAGCAAATTAGGGGGGCTGAACACTGAAGCTTTCTTT.

V is TRBV11-2 and J is TRBJ1-1, with no clear D. The germline V and J ends were trimmed by 5 bases and 4 bases, with 8 bases remaining between them. Germline values: CDR1 SGHAT, CDR2 FQNNGV. The CDR3 is 12 residues long. The CDR3 nucleotides are TGTGCCAGCAGCCGCGTTGGCACTGAAGCTTTCTTT. It codes for CASSRVGTEAFF.

This chain joins TRBV15 and TRBJ1-6, with unresolved D. The CDR3 covers 17 residues. Germline lookup yields CDR1 LNHNV and CDR2 YYDKDF (reference sequence). With 1 base removed from V and 5 bases from J, the gap between germline ends came to 15 bases. The CDR3 is CATSRAPLGPNNSPLHF. The DNA for the CDR3 is TGTGCCACCAGCAGAGCCCCCCTTGGACCGAATAATTCACCCCTCCACTTT.

In its sample, this clone was seen once. The chain combines TRBV6-5 with TRBJ2-1; 10 positions match TRBD2. V lost 6 bases and J lost 5; bases outside the gene matches: 7. From germline, CDR1 is MNHEY and CDR2 SVGAGI. The CDR3 consists of 15 residues. The chain's CDR3 is CASRIAGGRDNEQFF. CDR3 nucleotide sequence: TGTGCCAGCAGAATAGCGGGAGGCCGTGACAATGAGCAGTTCTTC.

This chain uses TRBV28 with TRBJ2-3; D is perhaps TRBD1 (7 bases). The length of the CDR3 is 15 residues. Germline CDR1 MDHEN, CDR2 SYDVKM. The germline V and J ends were trimmed by 2 bases and 4 bases, with 13 bases remaining between them. CDR3 residues: CASSLQGGGADTQYF. The CDR3 DNA is TGTGCCAGCAGTTTACAGGGGGGCGGCGCAGATACGCAGTATTTT. Filled out from reference TRBV28 and TRBJ2-3, the complete variable domain reads DVKVTQSSRYLVKRTGEKVFLECVQDMDHENMFWYRQDPGLGLRLIYFSYDVKMKEKGDIPEGYSVSREKKERFSLILESASTNQTSMYLCASSLQGGGADTQYFGPGTRLTVL.

V is TRBV6-1 and J is TRBJ1-2, with unresolved D. The length of the CDR3 is 16 residues. Trimming cost V 3 bases and J 7 bases, with 21 bases left between them. From germline, CDR1 is MNHNS and CDR2 SASEGT. The CDR3 coding sequence is TGTGCCAGCAGTGAGATGCGCCAACCGCCTTTCGGTGGCTACACCTTC. It specifies CASSEMRQPPFGGYTF.

V is TRBV19 and J is TRBJ2-1; D is undetermined. The V end lost 1 base, the J end lost 0 bases, and 10 bases lay between the germline ends. Germline assignment: CDR1 LNHDA and CDR2 SQIVND (reference sequence). The CDR3 has 16 amino acids. The CDR3 nucleotides are TGTGCCAGTAGTATAGGTGGGGTGAGCTCCTACAATGAGCAGTTCTTC. It specifies CASSIGGVSSYNEQFF.

The V and J genes are TRBV19 and TRBJ2-1; 7 positions agree with TRBD2. The CDR3 is 15 residues long. V lost 3 bases, J lost 0 bases, and 2 bases stayed unmatched. Germline V gene sequence: CDR1 LNHDA, CDR2 SQIVND (reference sequence). CDR3 DNA sequence: TGTGCCAGTAGTATGCTAGCGGACTCCTACAATGAGCAGTTCTTC. Residues: CASSMLADSYNEQFF. Complete variable domain (other parts from reference TRBV19 and TRBJ2-1): DGGITQSPKYLFRKEGQNVTLSCEQNLNHDAMYWYRQDPGQGLRLIYYSQIVNDFQKGDIAEGYSVSREKKESFPLTVTSAQKNPTAFYLCASSMLADSYNEQFFGPGTRLTVL.

This rearrangement joins TRBV6-5 to TRBJ2-7; TRBD1 aligns across 7 bases. Germline V gene sequence: CDR1 MNHEY, CDR2 SVGAGI. Trimming took 6 bases from V and 0 from J; bases not matched to a gene: 8. The CDR3 sequence is 15 residues long. The DNA of the CDR3 is TGTGCCAGCAGCCCCGACAGGGCGGGCTCCTACGAGCAGTACTTC. Amino acid sequence: CASSPDRAGSYEQYF.

J is TRBJ2-5 and V is TRBV14, with 15 bases fitting TRBD2. The CDR3 has 18 amino acids. With V trimmed by 3 bases and J by 5 bases, 10 bases remained unmatched. Germline V gene lookup returns CDR1 SGHDN and CDR2 FVKESK. In DNA, the CDR3 is TGTGCCAGCAGCCACCTAGGACTAGCGGGAGGGCCTCGGGAGACCCAGTACTTC. This gives the protein CASSHLGLAGGPRETQYF. The whole variable domain, filled in from reference TRBV14 and TRBJ2-5, reads EAGVTQFPSHSVIEKGQTVTLRCDPISGHDNLYWYRRVMGKEIKFLLHFVKESKQDESGMPNNRFLAERTGGTYSTLKVQPAELEDSGVYFCASSHLGLAGGPRETQYFGPGTRLLVL.

The rearrangement joins TRBV7-2 to TRBJ2-7, with D possibly TRBD2 on 5 matching bases. V lost 1 base to trimming and J lost 0 bases, with 7 bases between them. The CDR3 runs to 14 residues. Germline lookup yields CDR1 SGHTA and CDR2 FQGNSA. The CDR3 DNA reads TGTGCCAGCAGCTTAGAGCGGAACTCCTACGAGCAGTACTTC. It specifies CASSLERNSYEQYF.